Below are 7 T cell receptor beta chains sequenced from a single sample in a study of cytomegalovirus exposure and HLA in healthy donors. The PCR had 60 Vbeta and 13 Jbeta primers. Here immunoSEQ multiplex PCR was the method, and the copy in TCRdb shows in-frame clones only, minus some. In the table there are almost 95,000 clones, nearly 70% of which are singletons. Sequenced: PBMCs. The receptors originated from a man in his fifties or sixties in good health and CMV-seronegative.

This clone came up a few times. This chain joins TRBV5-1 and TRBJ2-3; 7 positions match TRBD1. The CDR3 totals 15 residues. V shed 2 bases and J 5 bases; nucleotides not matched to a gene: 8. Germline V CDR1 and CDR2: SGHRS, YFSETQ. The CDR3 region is CASSLQGTRGDTQYF. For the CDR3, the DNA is TGCGCCAGCAGCTTACAGGGGACCAGGGGAGATACGCAGTATTTT.

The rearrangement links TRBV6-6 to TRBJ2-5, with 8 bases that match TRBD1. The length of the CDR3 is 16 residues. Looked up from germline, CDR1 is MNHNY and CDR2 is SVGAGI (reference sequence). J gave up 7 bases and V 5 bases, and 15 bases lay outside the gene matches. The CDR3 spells CASSTSSGGPWMTQYF. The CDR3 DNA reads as TGTGCCAGCAGTACCTCATCAGGGGGCCCTTGGATGACCCAGTACTTC.

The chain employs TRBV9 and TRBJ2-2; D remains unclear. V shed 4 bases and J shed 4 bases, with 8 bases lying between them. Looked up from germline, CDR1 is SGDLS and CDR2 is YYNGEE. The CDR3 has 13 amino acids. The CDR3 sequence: CASSPHSTGELFF. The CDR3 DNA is TGTGCCAGCAGCCCACACAGCACCGGGGAGCTGTTTTTT.

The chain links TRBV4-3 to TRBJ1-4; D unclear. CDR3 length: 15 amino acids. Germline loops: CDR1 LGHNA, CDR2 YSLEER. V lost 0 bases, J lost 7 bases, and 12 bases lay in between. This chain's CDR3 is CASSQDGREGEKLFF. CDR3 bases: TGCGCCAGCAGCCAAGATGGGAGAGAGGGTGAAAAACTGTTTTTT.

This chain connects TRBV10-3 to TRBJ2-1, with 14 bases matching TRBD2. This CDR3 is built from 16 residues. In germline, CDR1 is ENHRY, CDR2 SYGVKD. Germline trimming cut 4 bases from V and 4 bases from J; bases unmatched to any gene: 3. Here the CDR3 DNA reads TGTGCCATCAGTGGGACTAGCGGGAGGAATTACAATGAGCAGTTCTTC. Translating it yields CAISGTSGRNYNEQFF.

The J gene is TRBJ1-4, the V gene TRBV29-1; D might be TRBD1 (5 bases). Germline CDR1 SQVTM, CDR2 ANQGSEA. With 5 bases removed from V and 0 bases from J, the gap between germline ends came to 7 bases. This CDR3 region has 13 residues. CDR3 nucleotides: TGCAGCGTTCGGACACCAACTAATGAAAAACTGTTTTTT. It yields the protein CSVRTPTNEKLFF.

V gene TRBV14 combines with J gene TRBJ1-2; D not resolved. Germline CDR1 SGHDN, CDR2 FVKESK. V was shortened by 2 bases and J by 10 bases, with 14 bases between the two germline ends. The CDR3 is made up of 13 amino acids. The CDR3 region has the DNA TGTGCCAGCAGCCAATTTCGTGGGAGGGACTACACCTTC. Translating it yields CASSQFRGRDYTF.